These T cell receptor beta chains were read from a single sample in a study of blood T cell repertoires in COVID-19. The protocol was immunoSEQ multiplex PCR, while the TCRdb copy is restricted to in-frame clones and leaves out a portion. The sample lists about 190,000 clones; over 70% were seen once. Source material: peripheral blood. These receptors were obtained from a man aged 55 to 70 with active or convalescent COVID-19. The CDR3 runs from the conserved cysteine through the conserved F or W. The D gene is left open where the match is weak. Some rows mark clone size as missing; the rest say once, few, many or name a class of expanded clone.

.	TRBV7-9	TRBJ1-2	.	TGTGCCAGCAGCTTAAATTCCGGAGGGAGATCGGGCTATGGCTACACCTTC	CASSLNSGGRSGYGYTF
TRBD1	TRBV5-4	TRBJ2-1	.	TGTGCCAGCAGCTGGGACAGGAATGAGCAGTTCTTC	CASSWDRNEQFF
.	TRBV14	TRBJ2-5	.	TGTGCCAGCAGCCAAGCAATAGGGGGAGCAGAGACCCAGTACTTC	CASSQAIGGAETQYF
.	TRBV19	TRBJ2-2	.	TGTGCCAGTAGCCGTGACAGTAGGAAGCTGTTTTTT	CASSRDSRKLFF
.	TRBV7-9	TRBJ2-7	.	TGTGCCAGCAGCCTTACAAGGGGCGGCTCCTACGAGCAGTACTTC	CASSLTRGGSYEQYF
TRBD1	TRBV28	TRBJ1-2	.	TGTGCCAGCAGTTTAGCGGGACAGGGAAGATATGGCTACACCTTC	CASSLAGQGRYGYTF
TRBD1	TRBV5-6	TRBJ2-7	.	TGTGCCAGCAGCTGGGACAGGGCTTCTAAGGACGAGCAGTACTTC	CASSWDRASKDEQYF
TRBD2	TRBV18	TRBJ2-3	.	TGTGCCAGCTCAACCCCCGGGACTAGCGGTTCGGATACGCAGTATTTT	CASSTPGTSGSDTQYF
.	TRBV11-3	TRBJ2-2	.	TGTGCCAGCAGCTCCCCACGAGGGGCGGGACTGAACACCGGGGAGCTGTTTTTT	CASSSPRGAGLNTGELFF
TRBD1	TRBV3-1/TRBV3-2	TRBJ1-2	few	TGTGCCAGCAGCCAAGGGTGGGACAGGGCGGGCTACACCTTC	CASSQGWDRAGYTF
TRBD1	TRBV28	TRBJ2-5	.	TGTGCCAGCGCCCCAGGGGGTAGGGAGACCCAGTACTTC	CASAPGGRETQYF
.	TRBV15	TRBJ2-7	once	TGTGCCACCAGCAGAGATCCGTGGGCCTCTTACGAGCAGTACTTC	CATSRDPWASYEQYF
TRBD1	TRBV7-2	TRBJ2-3	.	TGTGCCAGCAGCGCCGACAGGGGGTCAATTACGAATACGCAGTATTTT	CASSADRGSITNTQYF
.	TRBV19	TRBJ2-7	.	TGTGCCAGTAGTATCCAGGGGGGCGAATACGAGCAGTACTTC	CASSIQGGEYEQYF
TRBD2	TRBV7-9	TRBJ2-7	once	TGTGCCAGCAGCGACCGTGGAGGCGGGAGCAACGAGCAGTACTTC	CASSDRGGGSNEQYF
.	TRBV21-1	TRBJ2-2	.	TGTGCCAGCAGCAAAACGGGAGGCAACACCGGGGAGCTGTTTTTT	CASSKTGGNTGELFF
.	TRBV4-3	TRBJ1-4	.	TGCGCCAGCAGCCAAGATCGAGGGAAACTGTTTTTT	CASSQDRGKLFF
.	TRBV28	TRBJ2-7	.	TGTGCCAGCAGTTTACAGGGTAGATCCTCCGAGCAGTACTTC	CASSLQGRSSEQYF
TRBD1	TRBV10-1	TRBJ2-6	once	TGCGCCAGCACCCCGGGACAGGGGGCGACTGGGGCCAACGTCCTGACTTTC	CASTPGQGATGANVLTF
.	TRBV15	TRBJ2-5	few	TGTGCCACCAGCAGAGGACTGCAAGAGACCCAGTACTTC	CATSRGLQETQYF
.	TRBV24-1	TRBJ2-3	.	TGTGCCACCAGTGACCCCGTGGGGGGATCGCAGTATTTT	CATSDPVGGSQYF
TRBD1	TRBV5-6	TRBJ1-4	.	TGTGCCAGCAGCACAGGGACAGGGGGAGGTGAAAAACTGTTTTTT	CASSTGTGGGEKLFF
.	TRBV5-1	TRBJ1-4	.	TGCGCCAGCACACAGGGCACCGAGGGTGAAAAACTGTTTTTT	CASTQGTEGEKLFF
.	TRBV21-1	TRBJ2-7	.	TGTTCACGGGGGGACTTCGGACTAGCGGGAACCAACTACGAGCAGTACTTC	CSRGDFGLAGTNYEQYF
.	TRBV5-1	TRBJ2-7	.	TGCGCCAGCAGCTTGGGTCAGTACTACGAGCAGTACTTC	CASSLGQYYEQYF
TRBD2	TRBV6-1	TRBJ2-6	.	TGTGCCAGCAGTGAAGGGTTGGGGTCTAGCGGGAGGCCCTCTGGGGCCAACGTCCTGACTTTC	CASSEGLGSSGRPSGANVLTF
.	TRBV7-2	TRBJ1-6	few	TGTGCCAGCAGTTTTACTAGCTCCTATAATTCACCCCTCCACTTT	CASSFTSSYNSPLHF
.	TRBV5-8	TRBJ2-1	.	TGTGCCAGCAGCCTGGATAGGGGGTCCGATGAGCAGTTCTTC	CASSLDRGSDEQFF
TRBD1	TRBV6-1	TRBJ2-5	few	TGTGCCAGCAGTGACCTACAGGGGAGAGAGACCCAGTACTTC	CASSDLQGRETQYF